This T cell receptor beta chain is drawn from a study of cytomegalovirus exposure and HLA in healthy donors. Trimming took off 5 bases at V and 3 bases at J, with 19 bases between the two ends. CDR3 length: 17 amino acids. Germline V gene lookup returns CDR1 LGHNA and CDR2 YNFKEQ. Primers for the PCR totalled 60 Vbeta and 13 Jbeta. The method was immunoSEQ multiplex PCR; TCRdb's version includes in-frame clones alone and lacks a portion of them. The sample has 55,000 to 85,000 clones, and its top ten clones hold under 2%. The sequencing input was PBMCs. The chain is built from TRBV4-2 and TRBJ2-2; a possible D gene is TRBD2 (6 bases). This clonotype was sampled from a woman in her 30s in good health and CMV-seronegative. In DNA form, the CDR3 reads TGTGCCAGCAGCTTCCCGGGACTTCCGGGTTACACCGGGGAGCTGTTTTTT. Protein sequence: CASSFPGLPGYTGELFF.